Listed below are T cell receptor beta chains from one sample, sequenced in a study of blood T cell repertoires in COVID-19. Method: immunoSEQ multiplex PCR; TCRdb's copy keeps in-frame clones and lacks some. Of approximately 220,000 clones detected, roughly nine tenths appear once; the ten largest clones hold roughly 2.4%. The source material was peripheral blood. Receptors were obtained from a woman aged 45-65 years with acute or convalescent COVID-19. Both conserved end residues are part of each CDR3. The D gene is left open where the match is weak. Only some rows state a clone size, as once, few, many or a class for expanded clones.

-	TRBV27	-	TRBJ1-6	14	TGTGCCAGCAGCCCAGCAGGGTACAATTCACCCCTCCACTTT	CASSPAGYNSPLHF
-	TRBV19	TRBD1	TRBJ1-2	13	TGTGCCACCAAAGGGACAGACAATGCTGGCTACACCTTC	CATKGTDNAGYTF
-	TRBV21-1	-	TRBJ2-7	16	TGTGCCAGCAGCAAGCCCCCGCCGACAGTCTCCTACGAGCAGTACTTC	CASSKPPPTVSYEQYF
-	TRBV27	TRBD2	TRBJ2-7	16	TGTGCCAGCAGGCTCTCCCTCGCGGGGGTCACCTACGAGCAGTACTTC	CASRLSLAGVTYEQYF
-	TRBV7-9	-	TRBJ1-2	18	TGTGCCAGCAGCTCCAACTACGGGGCCCCGGAGGGGTACTATGGCTACACCTTC	CASSSNYGAPEGYYGYTF
-	TRBV6-2/TRBV6-3	-	TRBJ2-7	13	TGTGCCAGCAGTTACTCCCACTCCTACGAGCAGTACTTC	CASSYSHSYEQYF
-	TRBV10-3	TRBD2	TRBJ2-1	13	TGTGCCATCACTCCGCGGGAGAACAATGAGCAGTTCTTC	CAITPRENNEQFF
-	TRBV27	TRBD1	TRBJ2-2	14	TGTGCCACCGCAGACAGGGCGAACACCGGGGAGCTGTTTTTT	CATADRANTGELFF
-	TRBV6-2/TRBV6-3	TRBD1	TRBJ2-2	16	TGTGCCAGCAGTACCCCGACAGGGGTTTACACCGGGGAGCTGTTTTTT	CASSTPTGVYTGELFF
-	TRBV7-8	TRBD2	TRBJ2-2	16	TGTGCCAGCAGCTGGGGGACTAGCGGGAACACCGGGGAGCTGTTTTTT	CASSWGTSGNTGELFF
-	TRBV29-1	TRBD1	TRBJ1-1	13	TGCAGCGCCACAGGACAGGGGAACACTGAAGCTTTCTTT	CSATGQGNTEAFF
-	TRBV20-1	TRBD1	TRBJ1-2	15	TGCAGTGCTAGTCGACAGGGGACCGCTAACTATGGCTACACCTTC	CSASRQGTANYGYTF
-	TRBV18	-	TRBJ1-4	15	TGTGCCAGCTCACCTCGTACAACAACTAATGAAAAACTGTTTTTT	CASSPRTTTNEKLFF
-	TRBV3-1/TRBV3-2	-	TRBJ2-7	16	TGTGCCAGCAGCCAGGATGGGGAAGGGAAGCGGAACGAGCAGTACTTC	CASSQDGEGKRNEQYF
-	TRBV11-2	-	TRBJ2-1	14	TGTGCCAGCAGCAGCTTAGCGAGCTACAATGAGCAGTTCTTC	CASSSLASYNEQFF
-	TRBV15	TRBD2	TRBJ2-3	15	TGTGCCACCAGACTAGCGGGGGGGCTGGGAGATACGCAGTATTTT	CATRLAGGLGDTQYF
-	TRBV7-7	TRBD2	TRBJ2-3	16	TGTGCCAGCAGCCCGGGACTAGCGGGGGGGCCAGATACGCAGTATTTT	CASSPGLAGGPDTQYF
-	TRBV5-6	-	TRBJ2-3	14	TGTGCCAGCAGCTTGAAGGGGGGCACAGATACGCAGTATTTT	CASSLKGGTDTQYF
-	TRBV3-1/TRBV3-2	-	TRBJ2-7	14	TGTGCCAGCAGCCAAGAAGCAGGGGACGACGAGCAGTACTTC	CASSQEAGDDEQYF
-	TRBV4-1	TRBD1	TRBJ1-2	15	TGCGCCAGCAGCCAGGGGACAGGGGGCGGGTATGGCTACACCTTC	CASSQGTGGGYGYTF
-	TRBV11-3	TRBD2	TRBJ2-1	15	TGTGCCAGCAGCTTACTAGCGGGGGCGTACAATGAGCAGTTCTTC	CASSLLAGAYNEQFF
-	TRBV7-2	TRBD1	TRBJ1-5	15	TGTGCCAGCAGCTTAGAACAGGGGGCCAATCAGCCCCAGCATTTT	CASSLEQGANQPQHF
few	TRBV5-1	-	TRBJ1-3	15	TGCGCCAGCAGCTTGGGGGAGCTTAGGATGAACACCATATATTTT	CASSLGELRMNTIYF
-	TRBV20-1	TRBD2	TRBJ2-3	15	TGCAGTGCTAGTGCCACTAGCGGCCACACAGATACGCAGTATTTT	CSASATSGHTDTQYF
few	TRBV6-5	-	TRBJ1-2	16	TGTGCCAGCAGTTACCTCTTCCAATCAGGGTTGGGAGGCTACACCTTC	CASSYLFQSGLGGYTF
-	TRBV3-1/TRBV3-2	TRBD2	TRBJ2-3	17	TGTGCCAGCAGCCAATTAGGACTAGCGGGGGCCACAGATACGCAGTATTTT	CASSQLGLAGATDTQYF
-	TRBV6-5	TRBD1	TRBJ2-2	15	TGTGCCAGCAGTTTCAGGGGGCCGACCACCGGGGAGCTGTTTTTT	CASSFRGPTTGELFF
-	TRBV11-2	-	TRBJ1-3	13	TGTGCCAGCAGTCTGAGCTCTGGAAACACCATATATTTT	CASSLSSGNTIYF
-	TRBV19	TRBD1	TRBJ2-1	11	TGTGCCAGTAGTATCGGGCAGGGGGAGTTCTTC	CASSIGQGEFF
-	TRBV24-1	-	TRBJ1-2	14	TGTGCCACCAGTGATTTCAGTACTAACTATGGCTACACCTTC	CATSDFSTNYGYTF
-	TRBV2	TRBD1	TRBJ1-4	15	TGTGCCAGCAGGACGGGGACAGGGGGAAATGAAAAACTGTTTTTT	CASRTGTGGNEKLFF
-	TRBV19	TRBD1	TRBJ1-2	11	TGTGCCAGTAAGGGGGCGTTTGGCTACACCTTC	CASKGAFGYTF
-	TRBV11-3	TRBD1	TRBJ2-7	14	TGTGCCAGCAGCCAAGGGACAGTCCTCGGCGAGCAGTACTTC	CASSQGTVLGEQYF
-	TRBV5-5	TRBD1	TRBJ1-1	12	TGTGCCAGCGCGAGGGGGCTCACTGAAGCTTTCTTT	CASARGLTEAFF
-	TRBV5-8	-	TRBJ1-2	14	TGTGCCAGCAGCTTAGGAGGGAAGGTCTATGGCTACACCTTC	CASSLGGKVYGYTF
-	TRBV11-2	-	TRBJ2-1	16	TGTGCCAGCAGCTTACCCGGGGGTCTTTCCTACAATGAGCAGTTCTTC	CASSLPGGLSYNEQFF
-	TRBV19	-	TRBJ2-5	14	TGTGCCAGTAGTAACGGGGGAGCGGGAGAGACCCAGTACTTC	CASSNGGAGETQYF
-	TRBV27	-	TRBJ2-1	16	TGTGCCAGCAGTTTATTAGGGGAACCTTCCTACAATGAGCAGTTCTTC	CASSLLGEPSYNEQFF
once	TRBV12-3/TRBV12-4	TRBD2	TRBJ2-3	13	TGTGCCAGCAGTCCCGGGGCGGGAGGTGAGCAGTATTTT	CASSPGAGGEQYF
once	TRBV10-3	TRBD2	TRBJ2-2	15	TGTGCCATCAGTGAATTAGCGGGAGACACCGGGGAGCTGTTTTTT	CAISELAGDTGELFF
-	TRBV2	-	TRBJ1-5	15	TGTGCCAGCAGGCCCTGGACAGACAGCAATCAGCCCCAGCATTTT	CASRPWTDSNQPQHF
-	TRBV6-5	-	TRBJ1-3	14	TGTGCCAGCAGTCCACGATACTCGGGAAACACCATATATTTT	CASSPRYSGNTIYF
-	TRBV29-1	-	TRBJ1-1	12	TGCAGCGCTGGTAAACAGGATACTGAAGCTTTCTTT	CSAGKQDTEAFF
-	TRBV5-1	-	TRBJ2-2	15	TGCGCCAGCACCACCGACAGACCTAACACCGGGGAGCTGTTTTTT	CASTTDRPNTGELFF
-	TRBV5-1	TRBD1	TRBJ2-7	16	TGCGCCAGCAGCCTATCCGGGACAGGGGGCATGAACGAGCAGTACTTC	CASSLSGTGGMNEQYF
-	TRBV24-1	TRBD1	TRBJ2-7	12	TGTGCCAATCGGACAGGGGACTACGAGCAGTACTTC	CANRTGDYEQYF
-	TRBV27	-	TRBJ1-4	17	TGTGCCAGCAGTCCAACAGGGTGGGGTGCAACTAATGAAAAACTGTTTTTT	CASSPTGWGATNEKLFF
-	TRBV10-2	TRBD2	TRBJ2-3	14	TGCGCCAGTAGGGACGGGGGGGACACAGATACGCAGTATTTT	CASRDGGDTDTQYF
-	TRBV7-8	TRBD2	TRBJ2-1	15	TGTGCCAGCAGCTTCATAGCGGGAGTTAACAATGAGCAGTTCTTC	CASSFIAGVNNEQFF
-	TRBV6-5	TRBD1	TRBJ2-1	15	TGTGCCAGCAGTTGGACAGGGGCTATTCCCAATGAGCAGTTCTTC	CASSWTGAIPNEQFF
-	TRBV10-3	TRBD2	TRBJ2-5	16	TGTGCCATCAGTGGGACTAGCGGGGGACCCCAAGAGACCCAGTACTTC	CAISGTSGGPQETQYF
-	TRBV4-2	TRBD1	TRBJ2-1	16	TGTGCCAGCAGCCAACTGGGACAGGGGTCCTACAATGAGCAGTTCTTC	CASSQLGQGSYNEQFF
-	TRBV5-1	TRBD1	TRBJ2-5	16	TGCGCCAGCAGCTACAACACTCAGGGGGCATCGGAGACCCAGTACTTC	CASSYNTQGASETQYF
-	TRBV11-2	-	TRBJ2-2	14	TGTGCCAGCTGCCGGACAGAGAACACCGGGGAGCTGTTTTTT	CASCRTENTGELFF